The 3 T cell receptor beta chains presented below share a single source sample, sequenced in a study of graft-versus-host responses after intestinal transplantation (dated by TCRdb to 2020 to 2022). The library was made by the immunoSEQ multiplex PCR assay. Not all clones reach the TCRdb copy of this immuneACCESS table, which keeps in-frame sequences only. Checked studies attribute under half of the gap to unresolved V genes and leave the rest unexplained. This sample has approximately 89,000 clones in its table, and approximately 95% of those were observed once. In total, the top ten clones hold approximately 1.1% of the sample. The antigens these receptors bind are not known. Explained via the paper, the time point label denotes: cells obtained before transplantation from donor or recipient. The specimen was unstimulated CD8+ T cells sorted from spleen or lymph node cells, collected before transplant. These receptors were obtained from a human donor who was the organ donor for an intestinal transplant.

This chain links TRBV7-9 with TRBJ2-5, with D tentatively TRBD2 (5 bases). This CDR3 comprises 12 residues. Trimming pared 5 bases from V and 5 bases from J, leaving 9 bases between. Germline V gene sequence: CDR1 SEHNR, CDR2 FQNEAQ (reference sequence). CDR3 loop: CASSPTGETQYF. CDR3 coding DNA: TGTGCCAGCAGCCCCACGGGGGAGACCCAGTACTTC.

The chain combines TRBV7-9 with TRBJ2-1; D unclear. CDR3 length equals 15 residues. V was cut by 5 bases and J by 3 bases, with 14 bases left in between. Germline V gene sequence: CDR1 SEHNR, CDR2 FQNEAQ (reference sequence). DNA for the CDR3: TGTGCCAGCAGCCATCTTCGACTTGACTACAATGAGCAGTTCTTC. Amino acids: CASSHLRLDYNEQFF.

This chain connects TRBV5-1 to TRBJ2-7; possibly TRBD1 for D (5 bases). V lost 4 bases, J lost 1 base, and 12 bases lay in between. This CDR3 contains 14 residues. Looked up from germline, CDR1 is SGHRS and CDR2 is YFSETQ. CDR3 nucleotide sequence: TGCGCCAGCAGCCCGTATTCAGGGTCCTACGAGCAGTACTTC. The encoded protein is CASSPYSGSYEQYF.